Each of the 31 T cell receptor beta chains below was sequenced from the same sample in a study of human T cells and chemical hapten exposure listed by TCRdb under 2021. Library prep was done by RACE. Sequencing used a NextSeq 500. Clones were called with MiXCR by TCRdb after fastp trimmed the public reads at Q25, and only in-frame beta chains were retained. Each CDR3 protein appears once, grouped with its most common genes and DNA. For this sample the table gives 150,000 to 200,000 distinct CDR3 sequences, of which approximately 14% were detected only once. Together, the top ten hold about 1.7% of the sample. In light of the paper, this sample's time point label describes: patch test 1, 2 weeks after DPC sensitization. The treatment or condition label for this specimen denotes: therapeutic diphenylcyclopropenone sensitization with weekly scalp DPC. The source was whole blood, collected in connection with sensitization to the hapten diphenylcyclopropenone (DPC). The origin of the receptors is a woman in her twenties or thirties with alopecia areata. Some clones in this sample may be carry-over from other donors' samples.

This clonotype was counted many times. The chain recombines TRBV29-1 with TRBJ2-1; the match to TRBD2 covers 9 bases. The germline gives CDR1 SQVTM, CDR2 ANQGSEA. This CDR3 contains 13 residues. After removal of 4 bases from V and 8 bases from J, the junction contained 6 bases not matched to a gene. This CDR3 is CSVVPSGIHEQFF. The CDR3 DNA sequence: TGCAGCGTTGTTCCTAGCGGGATCCATGAGCAGTTCTTC.

The chain combines TRBV7-9 with TRBJ1-3; tentatively, D is TRBD1 (5 bases). Germline V CDR1 and CDR2: SEHNR, FQNEAQ (reference sequence). Trimming shortened V by 2 bases and J by 4 bases, and 9 bases separated the two germline ends. CDR3 length: 14 amino acids. CDR3 in amino acids: CASSLLGAGNTIYF. CDR3 sequence (DNA): TGTGCCAGCAGCTTACTAGGGGCGGGAAACACCATATATTTT. The full variable domain, in which reference TRBV7-9 and TRBJ1-3 provide the parts outside the CDR3, is DTGVSQNPRHKITKRGQNVTFRCDPISEHNRLYWYRQTLGQGPEFLTYFQNEAQLEKSRLLSDRFSAERPKGSFSTLEIQRTEQGDSAMYLCASSLLGAGNTIYFGEGSWLTVV.

The genes are TRBV29-1 and TRBJ2-2; 8 bases line up with TRBD1. CDR3 size: 14 residues. V was clipped by 5 bases and J by 3 bases; unmatched bases: 5. Germline CDR1 and CDR2: SQVTM and ANQGSEA. Here the CDR3 reads CSVRDRGDTGELFF. The CDR3 region has the DNA TGCAGCGTTCGTGACAGGGGAGACACCGGGGAGCTGTTTTTT.

This clonotype was observed a handful of times. This chain joins TRBV12-3 or TRBV12-4 and TRBJ1-6; D might be TRBD1 (6 bases). CDR3 length equals 14 residues. V lost 3 bases to trimming and J lost 8 bases, with 11 bases between them. CDR3 sequence (DNA): TGTGCCAGCAGTTTTAGCAGGGGCGATTCACCCCTCCACTTT. It encodes CASSFSRGDSPLHF.

This clonotype has just a few counts. The chain recombines TRBV29-1 with TRBJ1-2, with D tentatively TRBD1 (5 bases). V lost 0 bases, J lost 4 bases, and 12 bases lay in between. The CDR3 covers 14 residues. CDR1 is SQVTM and CDR2 is ANQGSEA in the germline V gene. The CDR3 nucleotides are TGCAGCGTTGAAGAGACGACAAGGGGCTATGGCTACACCTTC. It codes for CSVEETTRGYGYTF.

This clonotype turned up a few times. The junction departs from germline at one end; a sequencing error may be responsible. V usage is TRBV6-2 or TRBV6-3 and J usage is TRBJ1-1; D is unclear. From germline, CDR1 is MNHEY and CDR2 SVGEGT. This CDR3 spans 15 amino acids. The CDR3 nucleotides are TGTGCCAGCAGTACCCGACGGGTACGGAACAGTGAAGCTTTCTTT. Its protein product is CASSTRRVRNSEAFF.

The chain is built from TRBV6-5 and TRBJ1-1; a weak D match, TRBD1 (6 bases). Looked up from germline, CDR1 is MNHEY and CDR2 is SVGAGI. The CDR3 runs 17 residues. V was shortened by 0 bases and J by 2 bases, with 16 bases between the two germline ends. CDR3 bases: TGTGCCAGCAGTTACTCGACGAATACAGGGCAAAACACTGAAGCTTTCTTT. Protein product: CASSYSTNTGQNTEAFF.

This clonotype was seen a few times. This chain uses TRBV7-2 with TRBJ2-2; possibly TRBD1 for D (6 bases). The CDR3 is made up of 15 amino acids. Germline CDR1 and CDR2: SGHTA and FQGNSA. The V end lost 2 bases, the J end lost 6 bases, and 13 bases lay between the germline ends. Here the CDR3 reads CASSLNYRDAGELFF. CDR3 in DNA: TGTGCCAGCAGCTTAAACTACAGGGACGCCGGGGAGCTGTTTTTT.

This rearrangement joins TRBV20-1 to TRBJ2-3, with 10 nucleotides matching TRBD2. Germline V CDR1 and CDR2: DFQATT, SNEGSKA (reference sequence). Trimming cost V 1 base and J 4 bases; bases outside gene matches: 8. There are 16 residues in the CDR3. DNA of the CDR3: TGCAGTGCTAGAGTTTTAAGCGGGAGGGCCCCAGATACGCAGTATTTT. Amino acid sequence: CSARVLSGRAPDTQYF.

This clonotype was picked up a small number of times. The CDR3 bases are TGTGCCAGCAGCCTGGGACTAGCGGGGGAGGAAGATACGCAGTATTTT. Its translation is CASSLGLAGEEDTQYF. V usage is TRBV3-1 and J usage is TRBJ2-3; the match to TRBD2 covers 14 bases. J gave up 5 bases and V 4 bases, and 5 bases lay outside the gene matches. The CDR3 is 16 amino acids. Germline V gives CDR1 LGHDT, CDR2 YNNKEL (reference sequence).

The CDR3, as DNA: TGTGCCGGACAGTATCCAGATTACAATGAGCAGTTCTTC. Its translation: CAGQYPDYNEQFF. The rearrangement uses TRBV30 and TRBJ2-1; maybe TRBD1 (6 bases). Germline V gene data show CDR1 as GTSNPN and CDR2 as SVGIG (reference sequence). The CDR3 extends over 13 amino acids. V was cut by 8 bases and J by 4 bases, with 15 bases left in between.

This rearrangement joins TRBV5-4 to TRBJ2-2; 7 positions match TRBD1. Germline V gives CDR1 SGHNT, CDR2 YYREEE (reference sequence). V dropped 3 bases and J dropped 6; count of bases not matched to a gene: 8. The CDR3 extends over 15 amino acids. CDR3 bases: TGTGCCAGCAGCTCACCACCGACAGGGCCCGGGGAGCTGTTTTTT. Its protein product is CASSSPPTGPGELFF.

The chain couples TRBV28 to TRBJ2-6, with a tentative D call TRBD1 (5 bases). Trimming removed 4 bases at V and 4 bases at J, with 11 bases between. From germline, CDR1 is MDHEN and CDR2 SYDVKM. This CDR3 contains 15 residues. This CDR3 is CASSYIGAGANVLTF. Here the CDR3 DNA reads TGTGCCAGCAGTTACATTGGGGCGGGGGCCAACGTCCTGACTTTC.

In its sample, this clonotype was seen a few times. The V call is TRBV28, the J call TRBJ1-5, with D unresolved. CDR3 length: 13 amino acids. Germline V gives CDR1 MDHEN, CDR2 SYDVKM. The ends were cut back, 7 bases at V and 6 bases at J, with 13 bases in the middle. The CDR3 region is CASTGRLGQPQHF. In nucleotides, the CDR3 is TGTGCCAGCACTGGGAGACTAGGTCAGCCCCAGCATTTT.

This clonotype was seen a handful of times. The CDR3 here is CASSGAQSNYGYTF. The CDR3 DNA follows: TGTGCCAGCAGTGGGGCACAGTCTAACTATGGCTACACCTTC. This chain joins TRBV6-5 and TRBJ1-2, with D possibly TRBD1 on 5 matching bases. The CDR3 totals 14 residues. Trimming cost V 5 bases and J 0 bases, with 10 bases left between them. Germline CDR1 MNHEY, CDR2 SVGAGI.

Here the CDR3 reads CAWSQTGVQPQHF. The CDR3, as DNA: TGTGCCTGGAGTCAGACAGGGGTTCAGCCCCAGCATTTT. The chain uses TRBV30 and TRBJ1-5; 8 bases agree with TRBD1. Germline CDR1 GTSNPN, CDR2 SVGIG (reference sequence). V lost 2 bases and J lost 6; bases outside the gene matches: 3. The CDR3 contains 13 residues. The variable domain in full, completed from reference TRBV30 and TRBJ1-5, reads SQTIHQWPATLVQPVGSPLSLECTVEGTSNPNLYWYRQAAGRGLQLLFYSVGIGQISSEVPQNLSASRPQDRQFILSSKKLLLSDSGFYLCAWSQTGVQPQHFGDGTRLSIL.

This clonotype was picked up a small number of times. The chain joins TRBV29-1 to TRBJ2-1, with 10 bases fitting TRBD1. The CDR3 contains 13 residues. Looked up from germline, CDR1 is SQVTM and CDR2 is ANQGSEA. V lost 7 bases and J lost 8; bases outside the gene matches: 8. The CDR3, as DNA: TGCAGCGCTGTGGGACAGGGGCTGGATGAGCAGTTCTTC. Its protein product is CSAVGQGLDEQFF.

This clonotype was seen more than once but under ten times. The chain carries TRBV7-2 and TRBJ1-5; possibly TRBD1 for D (6 bases). V was clipped by 1 base and J by 4 bases, with 11 bases between them. The CDR3 spans 15 residues. CDR1 is SGHTA, CDR2 FQGNSA, per germline. This CDR3 reads CASSLVWDTNQPQHF. CDR3 nucleotide sequence: TGTGCCAGCAGCTTAGTTTGGGACACGAATCAGCCCCAGCATTTT.

The V call is TRBV5-1, the J call TRBJ2-7; TRBD1 matches 9 bases. The CDR3 totals 15 residues. The V gene's germline CDR1 is SGHRS and CDR2 YFSETQ. J gave up 8 bases and V 4 bases, and 13 bases lay outside the gene matches. DNA for the CDR3: TGCGCCAGCAGCCCCACGGGGACAGGGAAGGTTCAGCAGTACTTC. This codes for CASSPTGTGKVQQYF.

The V gene is TRBV5-1, the J gene TRBJ2-1; 7 nucleotides line up with TRBD2. Trimming removed 5 bases from V and 2 bases from J; junction bases left unmatched: 7. Per the germline V gene, CDR1 is SGHRS and CDR2 is YFSETQ. The length of the CDR3 is 15 residues. CDR3 sequence reads: CASSNPGRAYNEQFF. The CDR3 nucleotides are TGCGCCAGCAGTAATCCGGGGAGGGCCTACAATGAGCAGTTCTTC.

Only a few counts were recorded for this clonotype. The chain recombines TRBV7-9 with TRBJ1-1; no definite D call. The CDR3 contains 14 residues. V was cut by 3 bases and J by 3 bases, with 11 bases left in between. Germline loops: CDR1 SEHNR, CDR2 FQNEAQ (reference sequence). CDR3 loop: CASSFGGSDTEAFF. The CDR3, as DNA: TGTGCCAGCAGCTTCGGCGGGAGCGACACTGAAGCTTTCTTT.

A few counts support this clonotype. This chain links TRBV1 with TRBJ1-4; TRBD1, the table's D call, was not compared with the DNA. TRBV1 is a pseudogene. The CDR3 totals 19 residues. The CDR3 protein is CTSSQIITQGARTNEKLFF. The DNA for the CDR3 is TGCACCAGCAGCCAAATCATTACCCAGGGGGCTAGGACTAATGAAAAACTGTTTTTT.

Here the CDR3 DNA reads TGTGCCAGCTCCCCCGCCCGGGACATAGGGGGCTACACCTTC. As protein: CASSPARDIGGYTF. The genes are TRBV18 and TRBJ1-2, with D possibly TRBD1 on 6 matching bases. Germline CDR1 KGHSH, CDR2 LQKENI. The V and J ends lost 6 bases and 8 bases respectively, with 19 bases between them. The CDR3 loop spans 14 amino acids. The whole variable domain, remainder taken from reference TRBV18 and TRBJ1-2, is NAGVMQNPRHLVRRRGQEARLRCSPMKGHSHVYWYRQLPEEGLKFMVYLQKENIIDESGMPKERFSAEFPKEGPSILRIQQVVRGDSAAYFCASSPARDIGGYTFGSGTRLTVV.

The chain links TRBV9 to TRBJ2-7, with D tentatively TRBD1 (5 bases). The CDR3 totals 15 residues. V gave up 0 bases and J gave up 2 bases, with 12 bases separating them. Germline values: CDR1 SGDLS, CDR2 YYNGEE. The CDR3 coding sequence is TGTGCCAGCAGCGTAGGGCCGGACATTCCCTACGAGCAGTACTTC. Protein sequence: CASSVGPDIPYEQYF.

The V call is TRBV7-2, the J call TRBJ2-5, with TRBD2 identical over 11 bases. The germline V gene has CDR1 SGHTA and CDR2 FQGNSA. J was trimmed by 2 bases and V by 4 bases; bases with no gene match: 6. The CDR3 length is 16 residues. CDR3 amino acids: CASSYRLAGLQETQYF. As DNA, the CDR3 is TGTGCCAGCAGCTACCGACTAGCGGGGTTACAAGAGACCCAGTACTTC. The full variable domain, in which reference TRBV7-2 and TRBJ2-5 provide the parts outside the CDR3, is GAGVSQSPSNKVTEKGKDVELRCDPISGHTALYWYRQSLGQGLEFLIYFQGNSAPDKSGLPSDRFSAERTGGSVSTLTIQRTQQEDSAVYLCASSYRLAGLQETQYFGPGTRLLVL.

This chain joins TRBV18 and TRBJ2-3, with a tentative D call TRBD1 (5 bases). V gave up 5 bases and J gave up 1 base, with 16 bases separating them. The CDR3 contains 16 residues. In germline, CDR1 is KGHSH, CDR2 LQKENI. The CDR3 DNA is TGTGCCAGCTCATCCCCCCTCCAGGGCCGCACAGATACGCAGTATTTT. It codes for CASSSPLQGRTDTQYF.

V usage is TRBV3-1 and J usage is TRBJ1-6, with D tentatively TRBD1 (6 bases). The germline V gene encodes CDR1 LGHDT and CDR2 YNNKEL (reference sequence). The CDR3 is 16 amino acids. V was shortened by 0 bases and J by 7 bases, with 13 bases between the two germline ends. The CDR3 loop reads CASSQDYRTANSPLHF. The DNA of the CDR3 is TGTGCCAGCAGCCAAGACTATCGGACAGCCAATTCACCCCTCCACTTT.

This clonotype was seen only a few times. The rearrangement links TRBV2 to TRBJ1-6; the D gene is possibly TRBD1 (6 bases). Germline lookup yields CDR1 SNHLY and CDR2 FYNNEI. Trimming took off 7 bases at V and 6 bases at J, with 16 bases between the two ends. This CDR3 has 15 residues. For the CDR3, the DNA is TGTGCCAGCAACACAGGACAGCCGGCTAATTCACCCCTCCACTTT. Translation gives CASNTGQPANSPLHF.

This clonotype was counted only a few times. The rearrangement uses TRBV12-3 or TRBV12-4 and TRBJ1-1; D is possibly TRBD1 (5 bases). The V and J ends lost 3 bases and 0 bases respectively, with 11 bases between them. The CDR3 consists of 15 residues. DNA of the CDR3: TGTGCCAGCAGTTTGGACCAGGGAATGAACACTGAAGCTTTCTTT. Translating it yields CASSLDQGMNTEAFF.

This clonotype was detected many times. J is TRBJ1-5 and V is TRBV7-9, with D tentatively TRBD1 (6 bases). Germline values: CDR1 SEHNR, CDR2 FQNEAQ (reference sequence). CDR3 size: 15 residues. V was cut by 1 base and J by 3 bases, with 10 bases left in between. Here the CDR3 reads CASSLVGGSNQPQHF. The CDR3 coding sequence is TGTGCCAGCAGCTTAGTAGGGGGTTCCAATCAGCCCCAGCATTTT.

This clonotype occurred a few times. The gene calls are TRBV10-3 and TRBJ1-6, with D uncertain. The CDR3 sequence is 17 residues long. The V and J ends lost 0 bases and 3 bases respectively, with 12 bases between them. Germline V gene sequence: CDR1 ENHRY, CDR2 SYGVKD. The CDR3 loop reads CAISESAGAYYNSPLHF. CDR3 DNA sequence: TGTGCCATCAGTGAGTCCGCAGGCGCTTACTATAATTCACCCCTCCACTTT.